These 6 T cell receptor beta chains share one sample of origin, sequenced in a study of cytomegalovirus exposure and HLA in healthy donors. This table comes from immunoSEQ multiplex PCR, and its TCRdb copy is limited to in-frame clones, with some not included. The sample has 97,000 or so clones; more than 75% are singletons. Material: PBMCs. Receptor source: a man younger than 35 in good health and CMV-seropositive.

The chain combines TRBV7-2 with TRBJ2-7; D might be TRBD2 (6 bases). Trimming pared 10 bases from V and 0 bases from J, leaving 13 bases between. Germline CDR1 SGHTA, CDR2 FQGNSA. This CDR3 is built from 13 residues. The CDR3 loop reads CATRSGNSYEQYF. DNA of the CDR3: TGTGCCACCCGTAGCGGAAACTCCTACGAGCAGTACTTC. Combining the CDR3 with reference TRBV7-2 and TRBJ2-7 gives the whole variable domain GAGVSQSPSNKVTEKGKDVELRCDPISGHTALYWYRQSLGQGLEFLIYFQGNSAPDKSGLPSDRFSAERTGGSVSTLTIQRTQQEDSAVYLCATRSGNSYEQYFGPGTRLTVT.

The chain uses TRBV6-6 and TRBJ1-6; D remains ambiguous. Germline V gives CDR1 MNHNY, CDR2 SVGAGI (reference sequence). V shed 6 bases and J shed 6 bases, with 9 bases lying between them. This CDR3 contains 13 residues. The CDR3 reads CASRPGLNSPLHF. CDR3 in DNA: TGTGCCAGCAGACCCGGACTTAATTCACCCCTCCACTTT.

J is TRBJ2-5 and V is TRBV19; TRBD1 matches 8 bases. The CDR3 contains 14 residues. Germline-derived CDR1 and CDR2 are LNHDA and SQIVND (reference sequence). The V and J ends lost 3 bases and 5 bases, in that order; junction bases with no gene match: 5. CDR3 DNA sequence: TGTGCCAGTAGTATGTCAGGGGGCTTGGAGACCCAGTACTTC. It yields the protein CASSMSGGLETQYF.

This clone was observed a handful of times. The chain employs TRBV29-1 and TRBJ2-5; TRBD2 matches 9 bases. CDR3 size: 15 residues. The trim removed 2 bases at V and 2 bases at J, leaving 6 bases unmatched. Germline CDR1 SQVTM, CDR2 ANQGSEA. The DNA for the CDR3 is TGCAGCGTTGAAAATCCTAGCGGGGTTCAAGAGACCCAGTACTTC. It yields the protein CSVENPSGVQETQYF.

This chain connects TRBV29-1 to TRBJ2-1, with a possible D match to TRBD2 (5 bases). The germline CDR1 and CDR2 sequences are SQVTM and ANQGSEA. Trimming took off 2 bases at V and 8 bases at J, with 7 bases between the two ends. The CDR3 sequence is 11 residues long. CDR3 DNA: TGCAGCGTTGAATCCGGGGATGAGCAGTTCTTC. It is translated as CSVESGDEQFF.

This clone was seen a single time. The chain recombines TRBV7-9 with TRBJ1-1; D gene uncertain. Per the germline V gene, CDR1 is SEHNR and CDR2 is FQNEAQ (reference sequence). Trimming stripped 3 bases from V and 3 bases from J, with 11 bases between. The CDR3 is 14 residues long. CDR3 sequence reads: CASSFAYADTEAFF. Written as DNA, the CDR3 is TGTGCCAGCAGCTTCGCATACGCGGACACTGAAGCTTTCTTT.